The 25 T cell receptor beta chains presented below share a single source sample, sequenced in a study of metastatic and nonmetastatic thyroid tumors. Using MiXCR, TCRdb reanalyzed the PCR reads. The data contain fewer than 15,000 clones, approximately 12% of them singletons. Prior to thyroid surgery, none of the patients had received any treatment. The material sequenced was blood. The source is a female donor with papillary thyroid cancer or a benign thyroid nodule (not recorded which). Some clones in this sample may be carry-over from other donors' samples.

This clone was recorded at least ten times. One junction end does not reproduce the germline sequence, and a read error may be involved. The chain uses TRBV7-7 and TRBJ2-3; TRBD1 is a possible D gene (6 bases). The CDR3 has 15 residues. Germline CDR1 is SSHAT and CDR2 is FNYEAQ (reference sequence). The CDR3 sequence is CASSLGAGEVDTQYF. CDR3 nucleotides: TGTGCTAGCAGCTTAGGGGCAGGGGAAGTAGATACGCAGTATTTT. Based on the CDR3 plus reference TRBV7-7 and TRBJ2-3, the full variable domain is GAGVSQSPRYKVTKRGQDVTLRCDPISSHATLYWYQQALGQGPEFLTYFNYEAQPDKSGLPSDRFSAERPEGSISTLTIQRTEQRDSAMYRCASSLGAGEVDTQYFGPGTRLTVL.

This clone was detected many times. This sequence joins TRBV18 and TRBJ1-1; perhaps TRBD1 as D (6 bases). V was pared by 8 bases and J by 2 bases, with 12 bases between. The CDR3 is 13 amino acids. The germline V gene has CDR1 KGHSH and CDR2 LQKENI. CDR3 nucleotides: TGTGCCAGCCTGCGGGACATCAACACTGAAGCTTTCTTT. Protein: CASLRDINTEAFF.

This clone was observed many times. The V gene is TRBV3-1, the J gene TRBJ2-3; possible D gene TRBD2, 6 bases. V lost 0 bases and J 10 bases, leaving 17 bases between the germline ends. Germline V gene sequence: CDR1 LGHDT, CDR2 YNNKEL (reference sequence). CDR3 length: 15 residues. For the CDR3, the DNA is TGTGCCAGCAGCCAAGATAGTGGGGGGAACGGGCCGCAGTATTTT. It specifies CASSQDSGGNGPQYF.

A few counts support this clone. J is TRBJ2-2 and V is TRBV10-3; TRBD2 is a possible D gene (5 bases). Trimming cost V 1 base and J 3 bases, with 9 bases left between them. Looked up from germline, CDR1 is ENHRY and CDR2 is SYGVKD. CDR3 length equals 15 residues. CDR3 DNA sequence: TGTGCCATCAGTGAGTTGGAGCGGTACACCGGGGAGCTGTTTTTT. Amino acid sequence: CAISELERYTGELFF.

This clone is labeled medium-sized. This chain connects TRBV27 to TRBJ2-7; D uncertain. The length of the CDR3 is 14 residues. Germline values: CDR1 MNHEY, CDR2 SMNVEV (reference sequence). V gave up 3 bases and J gave up 2 bases, with 11 bases separating them. The CDR3 protein is CASSFKQIAYEQYF. The CDR3 DNA reads TGTGCCAGCAGTTTCAAACAGATAGCCTACGAGCAGTACTTC.

This clone was recorded once. The junction and the germline gene differ at one end; a read error may be behind it. Other DNA sequences in this specimen translate into the identical CDR3. The J gene is TRBJ1-6, the V gene TRBV7-2; a weak D match, TRBD1 (5 bases). The length of the CDR3 is 17 residues. Germline CDR1 is SGHTA and CDR2 is FQGNSA. CDR3 DNA sequence: TGTGCCAGCAGCCTAGCCTTTTGGGCAGGGCATAATTCACCCCTACACTTT. Residues: CASSLAFWAGHNSPLHF.

CDR3 sequence reads: CASSDGGGQGDTQYF. For the CDR3, the DNA is TGTGCCAGCAGTGACGGGGGAGGCCAGGGAGATACGCAGTATTTT. The J gene is TRBJ2-3, the V gene TRBV6-1; possible D gene TRBD2, 6 bases. Per germline, CDR1 MNHNS and CDR2 SASEGT. V was shortened by 3 bases and J by 5 bases, with 15 bases between the two germline ends. The CDR3 has 15 amino acids.

The chain has TRBV4-1 and TRBJ1-4, with a possible D match to TRBD1 (5 bases). V was pared by 1 base and J by 6 bases, with 15 bases between. The V gene's germline CDR1 is MGHRA and CDR2 YSYEKL. CDR3 length: 16 amino acids. CDR3 residues: CASSQVQLLGDEKLFF. In DNA form, the CDR3 reads TGCGCCAGCAGCCAAGTTCAACTATTAGGGGATGAAAAACTGTTTTTT.

This clone is deemed medium-sized. The chain couples TRBV20-1 to TRBJ1-1; a possible D gene is TRBD1 (5 bases). This CDR3 contains 14 residues. CDR1 is DFQATT and CDR2 is SNEGSKA in the germline V gene (reference sequence). V was trimmed by 3 bases and J by 4 bases, leaving 15 bases between them. The DNA for the CDR3 is TGCAGTGCTAGGGGGGGAGGGGATTTCACTGAAGCTTTCTTT. Translation gives CSARGGGDFTEAFF.

This clone was picked up many times. The chain combines TRBV20-1 with TRBJ1-6; weak D call: TRBD1 (5 bases). Germline V gives CDR1 DFQATT, CDR2 SNEGSKA (reference sequence). The CDR3 has 14 residues. The V gene lost 6 bases and the J gene lost 3 bases, with 12 bases spanning the gap. DNA for the CDR3: TGCAGTGCAAGGGGCCCAGTCTATAATTCACCCCTCCACTTT. Protein product: CSARGPVYNSPLHF.

This clone was counted many times. The CDR3 DNA reads TGCAGTGCTGCCGGGGGTAGCGGGGGGGCTAATCGGGAGACCCAGTACTTC. It translates to CSAAGGSGGANRETQYF. The gene calls are TRBV20-1 and TRBJ2-5; TRBD2 agrees at 11 bases. The CDR3 has 17 amino acids. The J segment lost 5 bases and the V segment lost 5 bases, leaving 16 bases of the junction unmatched. Germline CDR1 DFQATT, CDR2 SNEGSKA (reference sequence).

In this sample, this clone turned up many times. CDR3 protein: CASSGQQHEQYF. Here the CDR3 DNA reads TGTGCCAGTTCGGGACAGCAGCATGAGCAGTACTTC. V is TRBV12-3 or TRBV12-4 and J is TRBJ2-7; TRBD1 agrees at 7 bases. V lost 9 bases, J lost 7 bases, and 9 bases stayed unmatched. The CDR3 covers 12 residues.

At least ten counts were recorded for this clone. With a much larger clone just one base away, this may be a read error. The CDR3 does not end in the conserved phenylalanine or tryptophan, so this is likely a read error. The chain has TRBV28 and TRBJ1-2; D is unclear. CDR3 length: 13 residues. V shed 2 bases and J shed 8 bases, with 12 bases lying between them. In germline, CDR1 is MDHEN, CDR2 SYDVKM. The CDR3 is CASSLRIAVGYTL. The CDR3 bases are TGTGCCAGCAGTTTAAGGATCGCGGTCGGCTACACCCTC.

This clone was recorded at least ten times. The CDR3 loop reads CASSQALAGPGTGELFF. CDR3 coding DNA: TGTGCCAGCAGCCAAGCCCTAGCGGGGCCGGGGACCGGGGAGCTGTTTTTT. The chain links TRBV3-1 to TRBJ2-2, with 9 bases identical to TRBD2. CDR1 and CDR2 from the germline V gene are LGHDT and YNNKEL (reference sequence). Unmatched junction bases numbered 8, after V lost 1 base and J lost 5 bases. The CDR3 has 17 residues.

Many counts were recorded for this clone. The chain is built from TRBV20-1 and TRBJ1-2, with D uncertain. This CDR3 contains 13 residues. The V end was cut by 2 bases, the J end by 6 bases, with 13 bases between. In germline, CDR1 is DFQATT, CDR2 SNEGSKA (reference sequence). CDR3 DNA sequence: TGCAGTGCTAGACCAGGAAATAAGGATGGCTACACCTTC. Its translation: CSARPGNKDGYTF.

In its sample, this clone was seen many times. CDR3 DNA: TGCGCCAGCAGCCACGGACTAGGGGCTTACGAGCAGTACTTC. The encoded protein is CASSHGLGAYEQYF. The chain recombines TRBV4-1 with TRBJ2-7; 7 bases map to TRBD2. CDR3 length: 14 residues. After removal of 3 bases from V and 4 bases from J, the junction contained 6 bases not matched to a gene. Per the germline V gene, CDR1 is MGHRA and CDR2 is YSYEKL.

In this sample, this clone turned up many times. This may be a read error: a much more frequent sequence differs by one nucleotide. Other nucleotide sequences from this sample produce the same CDR3. The CDR3 DNA sequence: TGCAGCGTTACTAGGGGGGCCCCCTACGAGCAGTACTTC. This translates into CSVTRGAPYEQYF. This chain connects TRBV29-1 to TRBJ2-7; D is tentatively TRBD1 or TRBD2 (6 bases each). V dropped 5 bases and J dropped 2 bases, with 13 bases sitting between them. The CDR3 spans 13 residues. Germline values: CDR1 SQVTM, CDR2 ANQGSEA.

In this sample, this clone turned up many times. The CDR3 protein is CASSEDAGSTDTQYF. The CDR3 DNA reads TGTGCCAGCAGTGAAGATGCGGGCTCAACAGATACGCAGTATTTT. The V and J genes are TRBV2 and TRBJ2-3; D may be TRBD2 (5 bases). Germline CDR1 is SNHLY and CDR2 is FYNNEI. V was shortened by 1 base and J by 3 bases, with 11 bases between the two germline ends. The CDR3 spans 15 residues.

The CDR3 nucleotides are TGTGCCAGCAGCTTAATTGGACTAGCCACAATCCAAGAGACCCAGTACTTC. As protein: CASSLIGLATIQETQYF. The chain employs TRBV7-2 and TRBJ2-5; 8 nucleotides agree with TRBD2. V was pared by 2 bases and J by 1 base, with 9 bases of the junction left unmatched. CDR3 length: 17 residues. Per germline, CDR1 SGHTA and CDR2 FQGNSA. Full variable domain (remainder filled in from reference TRBV7-2 and TRBJ2-5): GAGVSQSPSNKVTEKGKDVELRCDPISGHTALYWYRQSLGQGLEFLIYFQGNSAPDKSGLPSDRFSAERTGGSVSTLTIQRTQQEDSAVYLCASSLIGLATIQETQYFGPGTRLLVL.

This clone has ten or more counts. The J gene is TRBJ2-3, the V gene TRBV11-3; D not certain. There are 14 residues in the CDR3. Germline V gene data show CDR1 as SGHNT and CDR2 as YENEEA. The ends were cut back, 5 bases at V and 5 bases at J, with 14 bases in the middle. CDR3: CASSQRSLVDTQYF. CDR3 nucleotide sequence: TGTGCCAGCAGCCAAAGGAGCCTTGTAGATACGCAGTATTTT.

This clone was seen repeatedly, ten times or more. The V and J genes are TRBV11-1 and TRBJ2-2; 9 bases are a match to TRBD1. The germline V gene has CDR1 SGHAT and CDR2 FQDESV (reference sequence). With V trimmed by 6 bases and J by 7 bases, 12 bases remained unmatched. The CDR3 contains 16 residues. CDR3 DNA: TGTGCCAGCAGACAGATCCGGACAGGGGATAACGGGGAGCTGTTTTTT. The encoded protein is CASRQIRTGDNGELFF.

A few counts support this clone. The CDR3 loop reads CASSYSSSGSYEQYF. DNA of the CDR3: TGTGCCAGCAGTTACTCGAGTAGCGGGAGTTACGAGCAGTACTTC. The chain links TRBV6-6 to TRBJ2-7; 9 bases align to TRBD2. The J segment lost 4 bases and the V segment lost 0 bases, leaving 4 bases of the junction unmatched. This CDR3 spans 15 amino acids. The germline gives CDR1 MNHNY, CDR2 SVGAGI (reference sequence).

The V gene is TRBV15, the J gene TRBJ2-7, with unresolved D. The end of the DNA aligns better with TRBJ2-1, so the J call may be wrong. This CDR3 spans 16 amino acids. CDR1 is LNHNV and CDR2 is YYDKDF in the germline V gene (reference sequence). The CDR3 region is CATSRVPLLWSYEQFF. In nucleotides, the CDR3 is TGTGCCACCAGCAGAGTGCCCCTACTTTGGAGCTATGAGCAGTTCTTC.

This clone has ten or more counts. The chain links TRBV20-1 to TRBJ2-2; 8 nucleotides match TRBD1. The V gene's germline CDR1 is DFQATT and CDR2 SNEGSKA (reference sequence). The CDR3 length is 20 residues. J lost 3 bases, V lost 2 bases, and 20 bases had no gene match. CDR3 DNA: TGCAGTGCTAGATTCAGACAGGGGTCTTCCCCCACACCCCACACCGGGGAGCTGTTTTTT. Amino acids: CSARFRQGSSPTPHTGELFF.

Within the sample, this clone is medium-sized. The chain uses TRBV28 and TRBJ2-3, with TRBD2 identical over 12 bases. The CDR3 spans 14 residues. Germline lookup yields CDR1 MDHEN and CDR2 SYDVKM. Losses at the gene ends were 11 bases for V and 4 bases for J; bases not matched to a gene: 7. CDR3 residues: CAGSSGGAADTQYF. The CDR3 DNA reads as TGTGCCGGGTCTAGCGGGGGGGCAGCAGATACGCAGTATTTT.